This TCR beta chain was recovered during a study of tissue T cells after allogeneic stem cell transplantation. Study-wide results and caveats: The study did not identify alloreactive or antigen-specific tissue TCRs, and some clones might be persisting host cells. Only a limited share of tissue TCRs appeared in blood or spleen.

This CDR3 region has 14 residues. V dropped 2 bases and J dropped 1 base, with 11 bases sitting between them. Germline V lookup: CDR1 SGHLS, CDR2 HYDKME. In regard to this clone: What it binds is unknown. Each gene name is a mouse one. The read falls 1 residue short of the CDR3 end, and the missing part is taken from the germline J gene.

Measured with immunoSEQ multiplex PCR; TCRdb has only the in-frame clones, and not every one. The table includes some 47,000 clones, about three quarters detected once. Sample: sorted cells pooled from one or two spleens. This TCR derives from a pool of C57BL/6 mice in good health. The chain recombines TRBV12-2 with TRBJ2-7; D unresolved. The CDR3 loop is CASSPRTKSYEQYF. CDR3 DNA (partial): TGTGCCAGCTCTCCTAGGACCAAATCCTATGAACAGTAC.